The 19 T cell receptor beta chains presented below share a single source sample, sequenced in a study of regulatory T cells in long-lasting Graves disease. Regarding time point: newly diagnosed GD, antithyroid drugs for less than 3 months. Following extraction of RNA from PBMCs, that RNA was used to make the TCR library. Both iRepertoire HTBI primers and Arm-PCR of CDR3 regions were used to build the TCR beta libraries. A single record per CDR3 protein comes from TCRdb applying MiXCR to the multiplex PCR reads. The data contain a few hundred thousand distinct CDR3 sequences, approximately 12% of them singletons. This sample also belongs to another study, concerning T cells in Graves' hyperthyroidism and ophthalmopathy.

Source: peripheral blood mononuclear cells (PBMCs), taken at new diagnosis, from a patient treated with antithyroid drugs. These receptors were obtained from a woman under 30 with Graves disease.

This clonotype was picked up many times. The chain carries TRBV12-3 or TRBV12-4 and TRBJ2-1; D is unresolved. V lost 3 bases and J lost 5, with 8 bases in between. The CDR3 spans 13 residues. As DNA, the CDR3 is TGTGCCAGCAGTTTCAGTGGTCACAATGAGCAGTTCTTC. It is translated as CASSFSGHNEQFF.

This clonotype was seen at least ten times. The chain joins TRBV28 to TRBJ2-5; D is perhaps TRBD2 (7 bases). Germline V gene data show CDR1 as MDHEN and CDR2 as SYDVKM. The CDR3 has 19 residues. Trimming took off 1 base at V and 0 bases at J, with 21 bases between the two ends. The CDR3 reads CASSLSSGRRGLYQETQYF. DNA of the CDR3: TGTGCCAGCAGTTTATCTTCCGGGAGGAGGGGGTTGTACCAAGAGACCCAGTACTTC.

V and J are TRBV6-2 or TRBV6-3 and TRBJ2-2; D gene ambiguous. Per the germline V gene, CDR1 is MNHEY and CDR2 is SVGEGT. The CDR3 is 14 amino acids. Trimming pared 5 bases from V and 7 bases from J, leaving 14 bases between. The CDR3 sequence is CASSEAWIGGELFF. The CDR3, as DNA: TGTGCCAGCAGTGAAGCTTGGATAGGCGGGGAGCTGTTTTTT.

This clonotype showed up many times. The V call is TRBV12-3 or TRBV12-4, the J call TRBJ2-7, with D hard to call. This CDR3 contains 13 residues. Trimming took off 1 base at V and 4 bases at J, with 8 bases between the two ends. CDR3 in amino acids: CASSLGIGYEQYV. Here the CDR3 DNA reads TGTGCCAGCAGTTTAGGTATAGGTTACGAGCAGTACGTC.

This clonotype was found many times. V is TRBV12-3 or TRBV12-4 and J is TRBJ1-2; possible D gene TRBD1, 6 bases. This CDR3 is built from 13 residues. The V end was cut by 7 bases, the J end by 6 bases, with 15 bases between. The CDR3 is CASTSDRRNGYTF. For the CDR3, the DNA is TGTGCCAGCACCTCTGACAGGAGGAATGGCTACACCTTC.

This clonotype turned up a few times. CDR3 amino acids: CSAWTSEAFF. The CDR3 nucleotides are TGCAGTGCTTGGACATCTGAAGCTTTCTTT. J is TRBJ1-1 and V is TRBV20-1; D may be TRBD1 (5 bases). V was cut by 5 bases and J by 6 bases, with 7 bases left in between. Germline CDR1 is DFQATT and CDR2 is SNEGSKA (reference sequence). This CDR3 spans 10 amino acids.

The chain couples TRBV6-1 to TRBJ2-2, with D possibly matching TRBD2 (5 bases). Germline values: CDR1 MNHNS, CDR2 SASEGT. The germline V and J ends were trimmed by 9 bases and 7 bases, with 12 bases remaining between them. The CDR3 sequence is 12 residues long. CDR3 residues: CASDRGDGELFF. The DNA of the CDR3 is TGTGCCAGTGATCGGGGTGACGGGGAGCTGTTTTTT.

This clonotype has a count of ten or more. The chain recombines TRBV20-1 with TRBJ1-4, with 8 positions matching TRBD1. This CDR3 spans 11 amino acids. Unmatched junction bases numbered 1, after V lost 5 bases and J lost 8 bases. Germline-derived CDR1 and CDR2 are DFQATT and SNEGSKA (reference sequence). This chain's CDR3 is CSADRGEKLFF. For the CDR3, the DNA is TGCAGTGCTGACAGGGGCGAAAAACTGTTTTTT.

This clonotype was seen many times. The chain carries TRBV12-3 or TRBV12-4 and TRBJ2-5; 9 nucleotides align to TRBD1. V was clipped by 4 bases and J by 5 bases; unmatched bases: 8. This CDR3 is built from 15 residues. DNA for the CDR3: TGTGCCAGCAGTTCGTGGGACAGGGCGATGGAGACCCAGTACTTC. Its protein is CASSSWDRAMETQYF.

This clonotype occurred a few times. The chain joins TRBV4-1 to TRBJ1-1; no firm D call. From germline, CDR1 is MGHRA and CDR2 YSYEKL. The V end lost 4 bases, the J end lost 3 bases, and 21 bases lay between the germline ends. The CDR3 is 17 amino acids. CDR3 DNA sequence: TGCGCCAGCAGCCGCAGTCTCCCTAAAGTTATCCACACTGAAGCTTTCTTT. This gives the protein CASSRSLPKVIHTEAFF.

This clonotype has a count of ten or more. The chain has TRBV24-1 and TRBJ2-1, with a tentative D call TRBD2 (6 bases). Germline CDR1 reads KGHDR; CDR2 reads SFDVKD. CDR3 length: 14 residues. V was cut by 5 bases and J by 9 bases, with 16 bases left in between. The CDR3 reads CATSASHIGGEQFF. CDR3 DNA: TGTGCCACCAGTGCGTCACACATCGGGGGTGAGCAGTTCTTC.

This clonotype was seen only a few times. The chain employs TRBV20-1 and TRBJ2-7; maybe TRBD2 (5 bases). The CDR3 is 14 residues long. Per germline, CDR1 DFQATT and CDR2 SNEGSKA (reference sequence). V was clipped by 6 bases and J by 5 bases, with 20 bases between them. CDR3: CSAPWSDFGDEQYF. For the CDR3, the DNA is TGCAGTGCCCCTTGGTCTGACTTCGGGGACGAGCAGTACTTC.

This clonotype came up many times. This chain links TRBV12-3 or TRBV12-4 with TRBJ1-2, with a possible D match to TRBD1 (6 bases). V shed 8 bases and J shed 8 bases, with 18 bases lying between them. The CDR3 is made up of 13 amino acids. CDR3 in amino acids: CASCRGGGGGYTF. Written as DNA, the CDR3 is TGTGCCAGCTGCAGAGGGGGGGGAGGAGGCTACACCTTC.

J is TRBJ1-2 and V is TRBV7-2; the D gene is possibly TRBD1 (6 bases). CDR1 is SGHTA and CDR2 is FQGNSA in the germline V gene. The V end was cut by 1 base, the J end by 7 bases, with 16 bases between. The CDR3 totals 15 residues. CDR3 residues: CASSLGLRQDGGYTF. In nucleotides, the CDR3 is TGTGCCAGCAGCTTAGGCCTGAGACAGGATGGTGGCTACACCTTC.

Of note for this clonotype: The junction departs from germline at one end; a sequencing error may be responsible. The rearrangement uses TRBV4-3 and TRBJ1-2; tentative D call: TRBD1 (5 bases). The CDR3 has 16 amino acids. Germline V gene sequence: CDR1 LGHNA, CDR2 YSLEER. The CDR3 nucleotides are TGCGCCAGCAGCTCGGGACGCCCCAATGGGGCCTCTGGCCACACCTTC. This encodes CASSSGRPNGASGHTF.

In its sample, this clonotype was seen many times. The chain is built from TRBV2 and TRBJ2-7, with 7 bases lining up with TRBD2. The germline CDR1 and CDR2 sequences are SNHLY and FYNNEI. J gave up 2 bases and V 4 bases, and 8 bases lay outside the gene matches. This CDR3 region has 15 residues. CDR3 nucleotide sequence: TGTGCCAGCAGTGTGGAAGCGGGAATAACCTACGAGCAGTACTTC. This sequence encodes CASSVEAGITYEQYF.

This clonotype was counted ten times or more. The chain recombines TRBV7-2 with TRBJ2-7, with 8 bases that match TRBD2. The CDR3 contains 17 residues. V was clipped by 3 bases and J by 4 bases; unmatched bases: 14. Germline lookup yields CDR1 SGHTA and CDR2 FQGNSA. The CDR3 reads CASSFHRGRGGRYEQYF. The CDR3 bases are TGTGCCAGCAGCTTTCACCGGGGGCGGGGCGGGAGGTACGAGCAGTACTTC.

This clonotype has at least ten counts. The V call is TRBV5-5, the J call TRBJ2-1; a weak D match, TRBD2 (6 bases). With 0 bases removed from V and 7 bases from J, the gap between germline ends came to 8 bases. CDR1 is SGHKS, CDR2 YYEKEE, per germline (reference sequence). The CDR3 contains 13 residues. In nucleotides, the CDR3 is TGTGCCAGCAGCTTGGTGGGAGGAAATGAGCAGTTCTTC. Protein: CASSLVGGNEQFF. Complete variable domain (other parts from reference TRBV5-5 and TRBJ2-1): DAGVTQSPTHLIKTRGQQVTLRCSPISGHKSVSWYQQVLGQGPQFIFQYYEKEERGRGNFPDRFSARQFPNYSSELNVNALLLGDSALYLCASSLVGGNEQFFGPGTRLTVL.

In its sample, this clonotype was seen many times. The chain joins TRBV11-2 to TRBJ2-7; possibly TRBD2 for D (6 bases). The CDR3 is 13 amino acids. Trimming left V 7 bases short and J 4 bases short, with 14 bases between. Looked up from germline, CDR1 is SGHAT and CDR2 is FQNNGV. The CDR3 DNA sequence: TGTGCCAGCACCCGGGACTTTTGGTACGAGCAGTACTTC. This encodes CASTRDFWYEQYF.